The 31 T cell receptor beta chains in this list originate from one sample, sequenced in a study of regulatory T cells in long-lasting Graves disease. Libraries of TCR beta came from iRepertoire HTBI primers plus Arm-PCR of CDR3 regions. In TCRdb, the multiplex PCR reads were re-called with MiXCR into one record per CDR3 protein. The sample lists hundreds of thousands of distinct CDR3 sequences; less than 25% were seen once. The time point denotes: persistent/refractory GD, antithyroid drugs over 5 years with positive TRAb. RNA isolated from PBMCs was used to make the TCR library. Sample: peripheral blood mononuclear cells (PBMCs), taken when the disease was refractory, from a patient treated with antithyroid drugs. All receptors derive from a female donor with Graves disease.

This clonotype has a handful of counts. Given a far larger clone just one base away, this is likely a sequencing read error. This chain uses TRBV5-5 with TRBJ2-7; D unresolved. Trimming pared 1 base from V and 5 bases from J, leaving 4 bases between. CDR1 is SGHKS and CDR2 is YYEKEE in the germline V gene (reference sequence). The CDR3 contains 11 residues. The CDR3 here is CASSLYHEQYF. CDR3 DNA: TGTGCCAGCAGCTTGTACCACGAGCAGTACTTC.

This clonotype was found many times. The rearrangement links TRBV28 to TRBJ2-4; 8 nucleotides align to TRBD2. Germline loops: CDR1 MDHEN, CDR2 SYDVKM. Trimming at V came to 2 bases and at J to 7 bases, leaving 10 bases not matched to a gene. This CDR3 region has 16 residues. This CDR3 reads CASSLQLAAARNIQYF. DNA of the CDR3: TGTGCCAGCAGTTTACAACTAGCGGCTGCCAGGAACATTCAGTACTTC.

Many counts were recorded for this clonotype. This chain uses TRBV2 with TRBJ1-5, with D unresolved. The length of the CDR3 is 15 residues. Trimming left V 7 bases short and J 1 base short, with 14 bases between. Germline V gives CDR1 SNHLY, CDR2 FYNNEI. CDR3 DNA: TGTGCCAGCACCCTCAACGGCGGAAGCAATCAGCCCCAGCATTTT. This gives the protein CASTLNGGSNQPQHF.

The sample holds a few counts of this clonotype. The rearrangement uses TRBV18 and TRBJ2-7; possibly TRBD1 for D (7 bases). V lost 2 bases and J lost 6, with 14 bases in between. The V gene's germline CDR1 is KGHSH and CDR2 LQKENI. The CDR3 consists of 14 residues. The CDR3 reads CASSPVQGGSEQYF. In DNA, the CDR3 is TGTGCCAGCTCACCAGTCCAGGGGGGCTCCGAGCAGTACTTC.

This clonotype was recorded a few times. CDR3 loop: CASIEGGTQYF. DNA of the CDR3: TGTGCCAGCATAGAGGGTGGGACCCAGTACTTC. The V call is TRBV6-1, the J call TRBJ2-5; a possible D gene is TRBD2 (5 bases). Trimming left V 7 bases short and J 7 bases short, with 10 bases between. Germline V gene data show CDR1 as MNHNS and CDR2 as SASEGT. The CDR3 totals 11 residues.

This clonotype was seen ten or more times. The chain links TRBV2 to TRBJ2-3; TRBD2 aligns across 9 bases. V shed 6 bases, J shed 2 bases, and the junction held 6 bases outside the gene matches. The CDR3 is 15 amino acids. Germline CDR1 is SNHLY and CDR2 is FYNNEI. Here the CDR3 reads CASRSSGDSTDTQYF. As DNA, the CDR3 is TGTGCCAGCAGATCTAGCGGGGACTCCACAGATACGCAGTATTTT. Full variable domain (remainder filled in from reference TRBV2 and TRBJ2-3): EPEVTQTPSHQVTQMGQEVILRCVPISNHLYFYWYRQILGQKVEFLVSFYNNEISEKSEIFDDQFSVERPDGSNFTLKIRSTKLEDSAMYFCASRSSGDSTDTQYFGPGTRLTVL.

There are a few counts of this clonotype. The chain recombines TRBV29-1 with TRBJ2-7; TRBD2 aligns across 12 bases. The CDR3 loop spans 17 amino acids. CDR1 is SQVTM, CDR2 ANQGSEA, per germline. V shed 8 bases, J shed 2 bases, and the junction held 16 bases outside the gene matches. Written as DNA, the CDR3 is TGCAGCACCCGGACTAGCGGGATGGCCAGTGGAACCTACGAGCAGTACTTC. Translating gives CSTRTSGMASGTYEQYF.

This clonotype was observed many times. The rearrangement links TRBV12-3 or TRBV12-4 to TRBJ1-1, with D possibly being TRBD1 (6 bases). The CDR3 has 15 residues. V shed 3 bases and J shed 1 base, with 12 bases lying between them. As DNA, the CDR3 is TGTGCCAGCAGTTTTATGGGACATCGGAACACTGAAGCTTTCTTT. It specifies CASSFMGHRNTEAFF.

There are many counts of this clonotype. The V gene is TRBV12-3 or TRBV12-4, the J gene TRBJ1-4, with D unresolved. The CDR3 has 11 amino acids. The CDR3 spells CASAENEKLFF. For the CDR3, the DNA is TGTGCTTCGGCAGAGAATGAAAAACTGTTTTTT.

A few counts support this clonotype. The junction differs from germline at one of its ends, possibly a read error. CDR3 DNA: TGTGTCAGCAGCTTAGACAGGGGCTATGGCTACACCTTC. It is translated as CVSSLDRGYGYTF. The chain recombines TRBV5-4 with TRBJ1-2; 8 bases fit TRBD1. The CDR3 loop spans 13 amino acids. CDR1 and CDR2 from the germline V gene are SGHNT and YYREEE (reference sequence).

The chain employs TRBV7-9 and TRBJ2-7; the D is unclear. Trimming took off 0 bases at V and 2 bases at J, with 5 bases between the two ends. The CDR3 is 13 residues long. Germline V gene lookup returns CDR1 SEHNR and CDR2 FQNEAQ (reference sequence). CDR3 sequence: CASSLAHPYEQYF. The CDR3 nucleotides are TGTGCCAGCAGCTTAGCTCACCCCTACGAGCAGTACTTC.

There are a few counts of this clonotype. The CDR3 DNA reads TGTGCCAGCAGCCCTTTGGGGGCCGCCGGTTCACCCCTCCACTTT. It specifies CASSPLGAAGSPLHF. The V and J genes are TRBV5-4 and TRBJ1-6, with D possibly matching TRBD1 (6 bases). Germline V CDR1 and CDR2: SGHNT, YYREEE (reference sequence). The CDR3 is 15 amino acids. V was trimmed by 4 bases and J by 9 bases, leaving 17 bases between them.

CDR3 nucleotides: TGTGCCAGCAGCGTAGAGGGCACATCGTTAGCCAAAAACATTCAGTACTTC. Translated, it gives CASSVEGTSLAKNIQYF. The chain has TRBV9 and TRBJ2-4; D is uncertain. V lost 0 bases to trimming and J lost 0 bases, with 13 bases between them. The CDR3 totals 17 residues. Germline values: CDR1 SGDLS, CDR2 YYNGEE.

The chain uses TRBV20-1 and TRBJ2-5; D unresolved. From germline, CDR1 is DFQATT and CDR2 SNEGSKA (reference sequence). CDR3 length: 11 amino acids. V was clipped by 6 bases and J by 6 bases, with 11 bases between them. The CDR3 region has the DNA TGCAGTGCCTCCCCAGATCAGACCCAGTACTTC. Its protein product is CSASPDQTQYF.

Comment on this clonotype: At one boundary the junction diverges from the germline segment, which might be a read error. This chain uses TRBV15 with TRBJ2-7; D might be TRBD2 (6 bases). The CDR3 is made up of 15 amino acids. Germline values: CDR1 LNHNV, CDR2 YYDKDF (reference sequence). CDR3 protein: CDTSSDRDSSYEQYF. In DNA form, the CDR3 reads TGTGACACCAGCAGCGACCGGGACTCGTCATACGAGCAGTACTTC. The full variable domain, with the rest looked up from reference TRBV15 and TRBJ2-7, is DAMVIQNPRYQVTQFGKPVTLSCSQTLNHNVMYWYQQKSSQAPKLLFHYYDKDFNNEADTPDNFQSRRPNTSFCFLDIRSPGLGDTAMYLCDTSSDRDSSYEQYFGPGTRLTVT.

The V and J genes are TRBV19 and TRBJ1-1, with 8 bases fitting TRBD1. Trimming removed 10 bases from V and 0 bases from J; junction bases left unmatched: 4. CDR1 is LNHDA, CDR2 SQIVND, per germline (reference sequence). The CDR3 contains 13 residues. The CDR3 reads CATRDRLNTEAFF. The CDR3 DNA reads TGTGCCACCCGGGACAGGCTGAACACTGAAGCTTTCTTT.

In this sample, this clonotype turned up a few times. Compared with germline, one end of the junction differs, possibly owing to a read error. This chain uses TRBV6-9 with TRBJ2-2; D is undetermined. Germline V gene sequence: CDR1 MNHGY, CDR2 SVAAGI. The CDR3 extends over 12 amino acids. The CDR3 nucleotides are TGCGCCAGCAGTGAGAATTCAGGGGAGCTGTTTTTT. It encodes CASSENSGELFF.

As for this clonotype: At one end, the junction sequence differs from germline, possibly due to a read error. The chain combines TRBV7-3 with TRBJ2-3; TRBD2 aligns across 11 bases. This CDR3 has 15 residues. In germline, CDR1 is SGHTA, CDR2 FQGTGA. CDR3 protein: CASSLTSGMSDTQYF. DNA for the CDR3: TGTGCTAGCAGCTTGACTAGCGGGATGTCAGATACGCAGTATTTT.

The chain is built from TRBV18 and TRBJ1-4; D is ambiguous. V dropped 1 base and J dropped 7 bases, with 10 bases sitting between them. CDR3 length: 14 amino acids. Germline lookup yields CDR1 KGHSH and CDR2 LQKENI. CDR3 bases: TGTGCCAGCTCACCACGCCATCCCCCTGAAAAACTGTTTTTT. Translation gives CASSPRHPPEKLFF.

This clonotype showed up just a few times. V usage is TRBV6-1 and J usage is TRBJ1-1; D is unresolved. From germline, CDR1 is MNHNS and CDR2 SASEGT. V was shortened by 1 base and J by 6 bases, with 12 bases between the two germline ends. CDR3 length: 14 amino acids. The CDR3: CASSEDREVAEAFF. CDR3 bases: TGTGCCAGCAGTGAAGACAGAGAGGTGGCTGAAGCTTTCTTT.

This clonotype was observed many times. J is TRBJ1-6 and V is TRBV6-1; D is possibly TRBD1 (5 bases). The CDR3 is made up of 14 amino acids. Germline-derived CDR1 and CDR2 are MNHNS and SASEGT. V lost 7 bases and J 9 bases, leaving 16 bases between the germline ends. CDR3 protein: CASTPGGWGSPLHF. In nucleotides, the CDR3 is TGTGCCAGCACTCCGGGGGGGTGGGGTTCACCCCTCCACTTT.

This clonotype has at least ten counts. V usage is TRBV2 and J usage is TRBJ2-7; 10 nucleotides line up with TRBD1. Germline V gene data show CDR1 as SNHLY and CDR2 as FYNNEI. The CDR3 length is 13 residues. V dropped 11 bases and J dropped 2; count of bases not matched to a gene: 6. The CDR3 loop is CAARDRGTYEQYF. CDR3 nucleotide sequence: TGTGCCGCCCGGGACAGGGGAACCTACGAGCAGTACTTC. Combining the CDR3 with reference TRBV2 and TRBJ2-7 gives the whole variable domain EPEVTQTPSHQVTQMGQEVILRCVPISNHLYFYWYRQILGQKVEFLVSFYNNEISEKSEIFDDQFSVERPDGSNFTLKIRSTKLEDSAMYFCAARDRGTYEQYFGPGTRLTVT.

This clonotype occurred a few times. The chain couples TRBV10-3 to TRBJ2-7, with 7 bases matching TRBD1. Losses at the gene ends were 4 bases for V and 5 bases for J; bases not matched to a gene: 17. Germline V lookup: CDR1 ENHRY, CDR2 SYGVKD. The CDR3 is 17 amino acids. CDR3 sequence (DNA): TGTGCCATCAGTGGAGGGACAGACTTTGGGGTATCCCACGAGCAGTACTTC. Translating gives CAISGGTDFGVSHEQYF.

This clonotype was observed a handful of times. The J gene is TRBJ1-5, the V gene TRBV25-1; possibly TRBD1 for D (6 bases). In germline, CDR1 is MGHDK, CDR2 SYGVNS. The CDR3 is made up of 14 amino acids. Trimming stripped 6 bases from V and 6 bases from J, with 15 bases between. The CDR3, as DNA: TGTGCCAGCAGCGAGACAGGATTGAGTCAGCCCCAGCATTTT. Translated: CASSETGLSQPQHF. Together with reference TRBV25-1 and TRBJ1-5, the CDR3 gives the full variable domain: EADIYQTPRYLVIGTGKKITLECSQTMGHDKMYWYQQDPGMELHLIHYSYGVNSTEKGDLSSESTVSRIRTEHFPLTLESARPSHTSQYLCASSETGLSQPQHFGDGTRLSIL.

There are many counts of this clonotype. The genes are TRBV28 and TRBJ2-7, with 11 positions matching TRBD2. The germline V gene encodes CDR1 MDHEN and CDR2 SYDVKM. The CDR3 spans 15 residues. J gave up 3 bases and V 4 bases, and 5 bases lay outside the gene matches. CDR3 sequence (DNA): TGTGCCAGCAGTTCGCCGGGACTAGCGGTCTACGAGCAGTACTTC. This sequence encodes CASSSPGLAVYEQYF.

This clonotype has a handful of counts. The chain couples TRBV19 to TRBJ1-2, with D maybe TRBD1 (6 bases). The CDR3 loop spans 15 amino acids. Trimming removed 2 bases from V and 2 bases from J, with 12 bases in between. Germline lookup yields CDR1 LNHDA and CDR2 SQIVND (reference sequence). The CDR3 spells CASSILGGANYGYTF. Written as DNA, the CDR3 is TGTGCCAGTAGTATACTGGGGGGCGCGAACTATGGCTACACCTTC.

The V gene is TRBV19, the J gene TRBJ1-1, with D possibly being TRBD1 (6 bases). The germline V and J ends were trimmed by 8 bases and 5 bases, with 15 bases remaining between them. This CDR3 region has 13 residues. CDR1 and CDR2 from the germline V gene are LNHDA and SQIVND (reference sequence). CDR3 sequence reads: CASGLTGLTEAFF. The CDR3 bases are TGTGCCAGTGGGTTGACAGGTTTAACTGAAGCTTTCTTT.

In this sample, this clonotype turned up a few times. The gene calls are TRBV7-9 and TRBJ2-2; TRBD2 agrees at 7 bases. Germline V lookup: CDR1 SEHNR, CDR2 FQNEAQ (reference sequence). This CDR3 comprises 15 residues. Trimming cost V 4 bases and J 3 bases; bases outside gene matches: 5. The CDR3 reads CASSSRDYHTGELFF. The CDR3 DNA sequence: TGTGCCAGCAGCTCAAGGGACTACCACACCGGGGAGCTGTTTTTT.

This clonotype was observed at least ten times. The rearrangement joins TRBV29-1 to TRBJ2-7; the D call may be TRBD1 or TRBD2 (5 bases each). Per germline, CDR1 SQVTM and CDR2 ANQGSEA. V was cut by 4 bases and J by 3 bases, with 13 bases left in between. The CDR3 contains 13 residues. This CDR3 is CSVVGRTNYEQYF. In DNA, the CDR3 is TGCAGCGTTGTGGGACGGACAAACTACGAGCAGTACTTC.

This clonotype appeared many times. The V gene is TRBV6-9, the J gene TRBJ2-7, with 10 bases fitting TRBD2. J gave up 3 bases and V 3 bases, and 11 bases lay outside the gene matches. Germline values: CDR1 MNHGY, CDR2 SVAAGI. CDR3 length: 17 residues. The CDR3 DNA is TGTGCCAGCAGTTACTCCGATCTAAGCGGGAGGGTCTACGAGCAGTACTTC. This sequence encodes CASSYSDLSGRVYEQYF.

This clonotype was counted only a few times. The J gene is TRBJ2-2, the V gene TRBV6-1; possible D gene TRBD1, 6 bases. The CDR3 runs to 13 residues. Germline values: CDR1 MNHNS, CDR2 SASEGT. Trimming took off 5 bases at V and 8 bases at J, with 12 bases between the two ends. The CDR3 protein is CASSTRGTGELFF. The CDR3 nucleotides are TGTGCCAGCAGTACCAGGGGAACAGGGGAGCTGTTTTTT.